The clone carrying this TCR beta chain was detected only a few times. What it recognizes is unknown. The donors were healthy bone marrow donors. The germline gives CDR1 MGHRA, CDR2 YSYEKL. V lost 4 bases and J lost 5; bases outside the gene matches: 8. The CDR3 runs to 16 residues. PCR primers comprised 60 Vbeta and 13 Jbeta primers. Clones were read by immunoSEQ multiplex PCR, and TCRdb kept only the in-frame ones, dropping some. The sample has about 130,000 clones, 77% seen once; the top ten hold approximately 4.2%. The source of the sample is a study of cytomegalovirus exposure and HLA in healthy donors. General observations from the study: Association with HLA alleles at 0.05 false discovery rate was found for 16,951 TCR beta sequences in a later analysis. Analysis was carried out at a later point, and it linked a missense DCLRE1C variant to TCR beta V- and J-gene trimming. The productive fraction for most TCR beta V segments was about 90% or about 30% in an earlier analysis.

The rearrangement uses TRBV4-1 and TRBJ2-2, with 9 nucleotides matching TRBD2. The sequence was obtained from a male donor in good health and CMV-seropositive. The specimen sequenced was PBMCs. CDR3 nucleotide sequence: TGCGCCAGCAGCCCTCTGACTAGCGGTAAAACCGGGGAGCTGTTTTTT. This encodes CASSPLTSGKTGELFF.